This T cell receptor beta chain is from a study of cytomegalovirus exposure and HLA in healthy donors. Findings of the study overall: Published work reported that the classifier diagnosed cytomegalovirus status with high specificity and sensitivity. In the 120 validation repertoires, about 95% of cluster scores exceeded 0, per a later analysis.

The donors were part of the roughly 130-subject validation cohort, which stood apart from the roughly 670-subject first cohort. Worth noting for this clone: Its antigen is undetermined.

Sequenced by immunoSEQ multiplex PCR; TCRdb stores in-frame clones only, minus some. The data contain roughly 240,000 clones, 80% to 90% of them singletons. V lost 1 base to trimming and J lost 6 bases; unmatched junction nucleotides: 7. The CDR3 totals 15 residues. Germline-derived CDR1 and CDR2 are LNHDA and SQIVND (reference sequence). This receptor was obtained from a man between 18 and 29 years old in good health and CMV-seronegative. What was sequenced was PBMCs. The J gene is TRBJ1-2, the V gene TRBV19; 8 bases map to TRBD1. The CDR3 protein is CASSIVSGTGHGYTF. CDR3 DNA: TGTGCCAGTAGTATAGTTTCCGGGACAGGACATGGCTACACCTTC.